This T cell receptor beta chain stems from a study of tumour-infiltrating T cells in Burkitt lymphoma. Study context: The Burkitt lymphoma cohort spanned all epidemiological subtypes. Survival, overall and progression-free, tracked with productive clonality.

Overall study results and limits: Public clonotypes, several, appeared across numerous Burkitt lymphoma patients.

This clone was seen a handful of times. The target antigen is unknown. Losses at the gene ends were 0 bases for V and 6 bases for J; bases not matched to a gene: 5. This CDR3 region has 14 residues. Germline-derived CDR1 and CDR2 are SGHRS and YFSETQ. Profiled with immunoSEQ multiplex PCR; TCRdb holds only in-frame clones, not every one. In the table there are approximately 46,000 clones, about a third of which are singletons. This chain uses TRBV5-1 with TRBJ2-7; 8 bases fit TRBD2. The sample was tumor tissue. The receptor was isolated from a human donor with Burkitt lymphoma. CDR3 in DNA: TGCGCCAGCAGCTTGGCCGTCGGGGGGGCCGAGCAGTACTTC. This gives the protein CASSLAVGGAEQYF.